A single sample is the source of the 9 T cell receptor beta chains below, sequenced in a study of molecular identifiers for immune sequencing clone quantification. Via MiXCR, TCRdb re-called the PCR reads, giving one row per CDR3 protein. The sample records 300,000 to 400,000 distinct CDR3 sequences, 24% being singletons. Sequenced sample: naive CD8+ T cells from blood, with Jurkat cell RNA spiked in. Subset noted: FACS-sorted CD8+CD4-CCR7+CD45RA+ naive T cells. The receptor source for this set is a human donor in good health. Some libraries in this study had Jurkat cell RNA spiked in.

This clonotype was recorded at least ten times. The V gene is TRBV27, the J gene TRBJ1-3; D is ambiguous. Germline loops: CDR1 MNHEY, CDR2 SMNVEV (reference sequence). CDR3 length: 15 residues. The ends were cut back, 0 bases at V and 0 bases at J, with 6 bases in the middle. In nucleotides, the CDR3 is TGTGCCAGCAGTTTATCAGGGAACTCTGGAAACACCATATATTTT. This gives the protein CASSLSGNSGNTIYF.

V usage is TRBV7-9 and J usage is TRBJ2-7, with 7 bases identical to TRBD1. Germline CDR1 and CDR2: SEHNR and FQNEAQ (reference sequence). The CDR3 has 16 amino acids. The trim removed 0 bases at V and 0 bases at J, leaving 5 bases unmatched. DNA of the CDR3: TGTGCCAGCAGCTTAGCGCAGGGGGAGAACTCCTACGAGCAGTACTTC. Its translation is CASSLAQGENSYEQYF.

CDR3 coding DNA: TGTGCCTGGAGTTTAGGACTAAACTACGAGCAGTACTTC. As protein: CAWSLGLNYEQYF. The V gene is TRBV30, the J gene TRBJ2-7; possibly TRBD2 for D (6 bases). Germline loops: CDR1 GTSNPN, CDR2 SVGIG (reference sequence). Trimming took off 2 bases at V and 3 bases at J, with 11 bases between the two ends. This CDR3 comprises 13 residues.

About this clonotype itself: Just one base apart from a much larger clone, this may be a read error. The rearrangement uses TRBV20-1 and TRBJ1-3; D remains ambiguous. The V and J ends lost 0 bases and 1 base respectively, with 13 bases between them. The CDR3 sequence is 16 residues long. Germline CDR1 and CDR2: DFQATT and SNEGSKA (reference sequence). CDR3 amino acids: CSARDTPEQSGNTIYF. The DNA for the CDR3 is TGCAGTGCTAGAGATACGCCGGAGCAATCTGGAAACACCATATATTTT.

This clonotype was counted a few times. This rearrangement joins TRBV27 to TRBJ2-7; tentatively, D is TRBD2 (7 bases). The ends were cut back, 2 bases at V and 6 bases at J, with 11 bases in the middle. The CDR3 has 13 amino acids. The germline V gene has CDR1 MNHEY and CDR2 SMNVEV (reference sequence). The CDR3 DNA reads as TGTGCCAGCAGTTTAACGGGGGGCTTCGAGCAGTACTTC. Its protein product is CASSLTGGFEQYF.

A note on this clonotype: A much larger clone sits a single nucleotide away, making a read error possible. The chain carries TRBV5-3 and TRBJ1-3, with D uncertain. TRBV5-3 is an open reading frame, and its role is uncertain. The length of the CDR3 is 17 residues. CDR3 amino acids: CASSLGSTIPSGNTIYF. As DNA, the CDR3 is TGTGCCAGCAGCTTGGGCAGCACGATTCCCTCTGGAAACACCATATATTTT.

The CDR3 spells CASTGQVGGLVNEQFF. In DNA form, the CDR3 reads TGTGCCAGCACCGGACAGGTCGGCGGATTGGTCAATGAGCAGTTCTTC. The rearrangement uses TRBV6-1 and TRBJ2-1; 7 nucleotides align to TRBD1. The CDR3 is 16 amino acids. Trimming took 7 bases from V and 6 from J; bases not matched to a gene: 15. CDR1 MNHNS and CDR2 SASEGT come from the germline V gene.

This clonotype was picked up many times. This chain uses TRBV12-3 or TRBV12-4 with TRBJ1-1, with a possible D match to TRBD1 (5 bases). The V gene lost 5 bases and the J gene lost 8 bases, with 18 bases spanning the gap. This CDR3 is 14 amino acids long. The chain's CDR3 is CASSIREVWGEAFF. CDR3 in DNA: TGTGCCAGCAGTATACGAGAGGTCTGGGGGGAAGCTTTCTTT.

This chain joins TRBV30 and TRBJ1-1; D is perhaps TRBD1 (6 bases). Trimming stripped 7 bases from V and 4 bases from J, with 13 bases between. The germline CDR1 and CDR2 sequences are GTSNPN and SVGIG (reference sequence). This CDR3 is built from 12 residues. The DNA of the CDR3 is TGTGCCTCTGACGGGGGGGCCACTGAAGCTTTCTTT. Encoded protein: CASDGGATEAFF.